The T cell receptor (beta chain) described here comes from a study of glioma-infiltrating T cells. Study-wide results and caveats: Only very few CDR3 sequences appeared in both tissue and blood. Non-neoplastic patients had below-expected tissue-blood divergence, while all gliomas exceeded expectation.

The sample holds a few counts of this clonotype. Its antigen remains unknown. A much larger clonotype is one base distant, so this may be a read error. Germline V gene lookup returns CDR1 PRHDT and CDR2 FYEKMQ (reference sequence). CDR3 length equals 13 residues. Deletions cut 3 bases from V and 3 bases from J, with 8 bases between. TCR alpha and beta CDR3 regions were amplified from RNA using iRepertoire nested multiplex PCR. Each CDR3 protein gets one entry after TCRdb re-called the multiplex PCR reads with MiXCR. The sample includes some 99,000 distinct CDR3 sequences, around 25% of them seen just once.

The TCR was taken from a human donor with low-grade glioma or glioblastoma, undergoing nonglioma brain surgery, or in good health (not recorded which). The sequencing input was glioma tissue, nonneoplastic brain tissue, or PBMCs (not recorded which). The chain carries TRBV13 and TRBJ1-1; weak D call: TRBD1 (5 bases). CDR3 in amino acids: CASSFGGDTEAFF. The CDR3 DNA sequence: TGTGCCAGCAGCTTCGGGGGGGACACTGAAGCTTTCTTT.